The clone carrying this T cell receptor beta chain was counted a few times. What it binds is unknown. The authors produced TCR alpha and TCR beta cDNA libraries with sample barcodes and UMIs by 5'RACE using constant-segment primers. TCRdb re-analysed the 5' RACE reads in MiXCR, keeping a single row per CDR3 protein. The table has 110,000 to 150,000 distinct CDR3 sequences, about 23% seen once. The sample belongs to a study of T-cell memory formation after mild COVID-19. V was pared by 0 bases and J by 3 bases, with 15 bases of the junction left unmatched. Germline CDR1 and CDR2: LGHNA and YNFKEQ. The CDR3 extends over 19 amino acids. Notes on the study in general: There were some responding clones in pre-infection memory, which suggested that cross-reactive memory had joined. A balance of CD4 and CD8 characterized clones contracting day 15 to 85, whereas later expanders leaned CD4+. Confirmation was lacking for SARS-CoV-2 specificity of second-wave clones that peaked on day 37.

The source material was PBMCs or a T cell subset sorted from them (not recorded which). This receptor was identified in an adult woman who had mild COVID-19 (a few samples of this study predate the infection). Cell type and time point are not known. The gene calls are TRBV4-2 and TRBJ2-3; 7 nucleotides agree with TRBD2. The CDR3 DNA sequence: TGTGCCAGCAGCCAAGACCCCAGCACTGGCGGGGGATTAACAGATACGCAGTATTTT. It yields the protein CASSQDPSTGGGLTDTQYF.